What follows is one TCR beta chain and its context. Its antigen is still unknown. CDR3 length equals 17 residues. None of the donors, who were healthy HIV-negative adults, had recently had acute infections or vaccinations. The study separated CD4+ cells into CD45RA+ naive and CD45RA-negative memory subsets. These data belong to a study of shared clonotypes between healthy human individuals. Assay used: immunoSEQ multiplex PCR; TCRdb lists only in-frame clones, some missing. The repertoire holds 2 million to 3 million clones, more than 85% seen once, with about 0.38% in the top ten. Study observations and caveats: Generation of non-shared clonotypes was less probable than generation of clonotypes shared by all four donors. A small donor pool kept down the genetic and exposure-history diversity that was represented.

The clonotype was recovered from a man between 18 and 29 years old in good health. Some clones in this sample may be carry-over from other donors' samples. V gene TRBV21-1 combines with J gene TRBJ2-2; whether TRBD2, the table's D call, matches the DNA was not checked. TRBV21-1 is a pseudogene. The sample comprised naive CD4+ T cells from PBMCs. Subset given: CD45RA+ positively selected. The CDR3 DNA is TGTGCCAGCCGCCGAATCCGGGCGGGAGGAGGGACCGGGGAGCTGTTTTTT. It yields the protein CASRRIRAGGGTGELFF.